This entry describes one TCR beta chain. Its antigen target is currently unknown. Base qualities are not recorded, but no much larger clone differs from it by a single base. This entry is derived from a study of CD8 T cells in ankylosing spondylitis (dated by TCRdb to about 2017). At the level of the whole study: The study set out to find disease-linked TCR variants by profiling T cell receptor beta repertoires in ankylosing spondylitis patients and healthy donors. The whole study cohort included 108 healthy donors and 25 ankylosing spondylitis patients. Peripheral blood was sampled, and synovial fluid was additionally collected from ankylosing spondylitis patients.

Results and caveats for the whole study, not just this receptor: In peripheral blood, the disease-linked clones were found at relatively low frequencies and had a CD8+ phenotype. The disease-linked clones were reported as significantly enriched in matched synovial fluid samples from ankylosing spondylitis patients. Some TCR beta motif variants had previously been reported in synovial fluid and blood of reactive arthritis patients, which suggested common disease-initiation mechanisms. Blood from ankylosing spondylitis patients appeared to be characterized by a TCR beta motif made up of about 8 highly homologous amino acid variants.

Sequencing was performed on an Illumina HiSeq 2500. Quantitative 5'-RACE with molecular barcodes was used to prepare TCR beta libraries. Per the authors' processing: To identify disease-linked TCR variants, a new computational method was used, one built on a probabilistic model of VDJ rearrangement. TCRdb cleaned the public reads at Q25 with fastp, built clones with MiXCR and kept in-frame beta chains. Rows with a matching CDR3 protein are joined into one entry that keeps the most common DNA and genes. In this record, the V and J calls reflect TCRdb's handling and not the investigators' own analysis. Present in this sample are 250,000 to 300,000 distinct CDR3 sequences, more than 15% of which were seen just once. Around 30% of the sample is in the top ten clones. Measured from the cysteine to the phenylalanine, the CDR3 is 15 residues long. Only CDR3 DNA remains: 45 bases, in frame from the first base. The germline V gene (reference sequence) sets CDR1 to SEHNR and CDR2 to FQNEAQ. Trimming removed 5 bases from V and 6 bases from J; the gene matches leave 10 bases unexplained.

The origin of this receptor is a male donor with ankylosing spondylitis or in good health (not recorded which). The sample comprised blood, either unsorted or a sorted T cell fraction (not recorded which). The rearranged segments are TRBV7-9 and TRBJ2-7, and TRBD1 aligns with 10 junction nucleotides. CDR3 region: CASSSPSTGGLEQYF. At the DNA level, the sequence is TGTGCCAGCAGCAGTCCGTCGACAGGGGGCCTCGAGCAGTACTTC.